This T cell receptor beta chain was identified in a study of untreated major depressive disorder. Clones were read by immunoSEQ multiplex PCR, and TCRdb kept only the in-frame ones, dropping some. This table holds tens of thousands of clones, roughly 90% found once. This CDR3 is built from 16 residues. V was pared by 5 bases and J by 1 base, with 16 bases between. CDR1 is LGHNT, CDR2 FRNRAP, per germline. For sex, age, current smoking status and body mass index, every depressed patient had a pairwise-matched non-depressed control. Controls scored 5 or less on a depressive symptom inventory and never had mood disorders.

The sequenced sample consisted of CD4+ T cells from PBMCs. V usage is TRBV12-5 and J usage is TRBJ2-3; D could derive from TRBD1 or TRBD2 (5 bases each). This receptor was taken from a woman between 40 and 55 years old in good health. This CDR3 reads CASGKGTTSGTDTQYF. The CDR3 DNA follows: TGTGCTAGTGGTAAAGGGACGACCTCTGGCACAGATACGCAGTATTTT.